The 20 T cell receptor beta chains below were found in one sample sequenced in a study of T-cell reconstitution after alpha-beta-depleted transplantation in children. Unique molecular identifiers tagged the TCRbeta library. TCRdb reprocessed the PCR reads with MiXCR, giving one entry per CDR3 protein. Of around 680,000 distinct CDR3 sequences in the sample, 16% were seen once. This specimen consisted of PBMCs from the stem cell graft donor, obtained from the stem cell graft. These receptors originate from a human donor who donated a stem cell graft to a child with acute myeloid leukemia.

In its sample, this clonotype was seen a few times. This CDR3 reads CASSLRGTGGSLLHF. The CDR3 DNA follows: TGTGCCAGCAGTCTTAGGGGGACAGGGGGATCTCTCCTCCACTTT. The V gene is TRBV25-1, the J gene TRBJ1-6; 11 nucleotides line up with TRBD1. V was clipped by 5 bases and J by 15 bases; unmatched bases: 12. Germline-derived CDR1 and CDR2 are MGHDK and SYGVNS. This CDR3 spans 15 amino acids.

This clonotype was seen repeatedly, ten times or more. The rearrangement uses TRBV5-5 and TRBJ1-1; D is perhaps TRBD1 (5 bases). V was pared by 2 bases and J by 2 bases, with 10 bases between. The germline V gene encodes CDR1 SGHKS and CDR2 YYEKEE (reference sequence). This CDR3 region has 14 residues. The CDR3 bases are TGTGCCAGCAGCTTTGGGGGTTTCAACACTGAAGCTTTCTTT. Translating gives CASSFGGFNTEAFF.

This clonotype was seen many times. This chain links TRBV20-1 with TRBJ2-5; D ambiguous. This CDR3 region has 10 residues. Deletions cut 6 bases from V and 3 bases from J, with 5 bases between. In germline, CDR1 is DFQATT, CDR2 SNEGSKA (reference sequence). The CDR3 DNA follows: TGCAGTGCCCCGGAAGAGACCCAGTACTTC. It translates to CSAPEETQYF.

This clonotype was seen a handful of times. The DNA of the CDR3 is TGTGCCAGCTCACCACCCGGGACCAACACCGGGGAGCTGTTTTTT. The encoded protein is CASSPPGTNTGELFF. This chain connects TRBV18 to TRBJ2-2, with D perhaps assigned TRBD1 or TRBD2 (5 bases each). Trimming took off 0 bases at V and 2 bases at J, with 7 bases between the two ends. The germline gives CDR1 KGHSH, CDR2 LQKENI. The CDR3 has 15 residues.

This clonotype was recorded a few times. CDR3 amino acids: CASSSVVQGSGNTEAFF. In DNA form, the CDR3 reads TGCGCCAGCAGCTCGGTGGTCCAGGGTTCTGGGAACACTGAAGCTTTCTTT. The rearrangement uses TRBV5-1 and TRBJ1-1; D may be TRBD1 (5 bases). The CDR3 runs 17 residues. CDR1 SGHRS and CDR2 YFSETQ come from the germline V gene. V was shortened by 3 bases and J by 1 base, with 19 bases between the two germline ends.

This clonotype was seen more than once but under ten times. V and J are TRBV4-1 and TRBJ2-7; 7 bases are a match to TRBD2. Germline CDR1 reads MGHRA; CDR2 reads YSYEKL. The CDR3 sequence is 15 residues long. Trimming at V came to 1 base and at J to 0 bases, leaving 3 bases not matched to a gene. The CDR3 loop reads CASSQVQRGSYEQYF. Here the CDR3 DNA reads TGCGCCAGCAGCCAAGTCCAGCGGGGCTCCTACGAGCAGTACTTC.

At least ten counts were recorded for this clonotype. This rearrangement joins TRBV20-1 to TRBJ2-3, with 10 bases fitting TRBD2. Per germline, CDR1 DFQATT and CDR2 SNEGSKA (reference sequence). The CDR3 consists of 14 residues. Trimming took 4 bases from V and 3 from J; bases not matched to a gene: 4. The CDR3 DNA reads as TGCAGTGCTACGGCTAGCGGGGGAACAGATACGCAGTATTTT. Its translation: CSATASGGTDTQYF.

A word on this clonotype: A read error may be the cause here, since a much bigger clone is one base away. J is TRBJ2-3 and V is TRBV20-1; D gene ambiguous. CDR3 length: 16 residues. The germline V gene encodes CDR1 DFQATT and CDR2 SNEGSKA (reference sequence). The germline V and J ends were trimmed by 4 bases and 0 bases, with 17 bases remaining between them. The CDR3 spells CSATDLGDTSTDTQYF. CDR3 DNA: TGCAGTGCTACAGATTTAGGTGATACTAGCACAGATACGCAGTATTTT.

In the case of this clonotype: Being one base from a much bigger clone, this may be a read error. The chain has TRBV7-9 and TRBJ2-5, with D maybe TRBD2 (6 bases). Per the germline V gene, CDR1 is SEHNR and CDR2 is FQNEAQ (reference sequence). Trimming pared 5 bases from V and 3 bases from J, leaving 13 bases between. The CDR3 totals 14 residues. The CDR3 nucleotides read TGTGCCAGCAGCCCTTCCCCGGGGGAAGAGACCCAGTACTTC. Protein product: CASSPSPGEETQYF.

V and J are TRBV7-9 and TRBJ2-3, with a weak D call TRBD2 (7 bases). Germline CDR1 is SEHNR and CDR2 is FQNEAQ (reference sequence). Trimming removed 3 bases from V and 3 bases from J, with 16 bases in between. This CDR3 is 16 amino acids long. CDR3 nucleotide sequence: TGTGCCAGCAGCTTCCCGAGGGGGGAGGGAACAGATACGCAGTATTTT. It is translated as CASSFPRGEGTDTQYF.

The rearrangement joins TRBV7-9 to TRBJ1-1; 9 bases fit TRBD1. This CDR3 has 17 amino acids. The V segment lost 5 bases and the J segment 0 bases; nucleotides outside the gene matches: 10. Germline V gene lookup returns CDR1 SEHNR and CDR2 FQNEAQ (reference sequence). CDR3 coding DNA: TGTGCCAGCAGCGAACCAAGGGGACAGGGACTGAACACTGAAGCTTTCTTT. This codes for CASSEPRGQGLNTEAFF. The whole variable domain, filled in from reference TRBV7-9 and TRBJ1-1, reads DTGVSQNPRHKITKRGQNVTFRCDPISEHNRLYWYRQTLGQGPEFLTYFQNEAQLEKSRLLSDRFSAERPKGSFSTLEIQRTEQGDSAMYLCASSEPRGQGLNTEAFFGQGTRLTVV.

This sequence joins TRBV5-4 and TRBJ1-1; no clear D. This CDR3 has 15 amino acids. Germline-derived CDR1 and CDR2 are SGHNT and YYREEE (reference sequence). Trimming shortened V by 0 bases and J by 3 bases, and 12 bases separated the two germline ends. CDR3 DNA sequence: TGTGCCAGCAGCTTGGTACCCCAATCGGACACTGAAGCTTTCTTT. It encodes CASSLVPQSDTEAFF.

This clonotype came up a few times. The chain couples TRBV12-3 or TRBV12-4 to TRBJ2-2; D is tentatively TRBD1 or TRBD2 (5 bases each). V was clipped by 4 bases and J by 3 bases, with 15 bases between them. The CDR3 is 16 amino acids. The CDR3 region is CASSSPGPLDTGELFF. CDR3 DNA sequence: TGTGCCAGCAGTTCCCCGGGACCCCTGGACACCGGGGAGCTGTTTTTT.

The rearrangement uses TRBV20-1 and TRBJ2-5; 8 bases are shared with TRBD1. The CDR3 is 17 residues long. V lost 0 bases, J lost 3 bases, and 12 bases stayed unmatched. Germline V lookup: CDR1 DFQATT, CDR2 SNEGSKA (reference sequence). The CDR3: CSARDADRGALKETQYF. CDR3 coding DNA: TGCAGTGCTAGAGATGCCGACAGGGGAGCCCTAAAAGAGACCCAGTACTTC.

CDR3 in DNA: TGTGCCAGCAGCTTAGCCTTGACAGTTATGAACACTGAAGCTTTCTTT. Protein: CASSLALTVMNTEAFF. This rearrangement joins TRBV11-2 to TRBJ1-1, with D tentatively TRBD1 (5 bases). The CDR3 spans 16 residues. CDR1 and CDR2 from the germline V gene are SGHAT and FQNNGV. V lost 1 base and J lost 0, with 12 bases in between. The full variable domain, its missing parts supplied by reference TRBV11-2 and TRBJ1-1, is EAGVAQSPRYKIIEKRQSVAFWCNPISGHATLYWYQQILGQGPKLLIQFQNNGVVDDSQLPKDRFSAERLKGVDSTLKIQPAKLEDSAVYLCASSLALTVMNTEAFFGQGTRLTVV.

The chain uses TRBV15 and TRBJ2-5, with D possibly matching TRBD1 (5 bases). The germline V gene has CDR1 LNHNV and CDR2 YYDKDF (reference sequence). This CDR3 comprises 15 residues. The V end lost 0 bases, the J end lost 4 bases, and 12 bases lay between the germline ends. The CDR3 is CATSRDRAGSETQYF. The CDR3 coding sequence is TGTGCCACCAGCAGAGATCGGGCAGGGTCAGAGACCCAGTACTTC.

This rearrangement joins TRBV20-1 to TRBJ2-5; D not certain. V was trimmed by 4 bases and J by 4 bases, leaving 10 bases between them. The germline V gene has CDR1 DFQATT and CDR2 SNEGSKA (reference sequence). This CDR3 spans 12 amino acids. CDR3 bases: TGCAGTGCTACGGACGTAATAGAGACCCAGTACTTC. The encoded protein is CSATDVIETQYF.

The genes are TRBV7-9 and TRBJ1-1; D call uncertain. Looked up from germline, CDR1 is SEHNR and CDR2 is FQNEAQ (reference sequence). The CDR3 is 14 residues long. Trimming took off 3 bases at V and 0 bases at J, with 8 bases between the two ends. The CDR3, as DNA: TGTGCCAGCAGCTTTGAAAGTTTGAACACTGAAGCTTTCTTT. It yields the protein CASSFESLNTEAFF.

In this sample, this clonotype turned up many times. This chain connects TRBV20-1 to TRBJ1-6; D is possibly TRBD1 (5 bases). The V gene's germline CDR1 is DFQATT and CDR2 SNEGSKA (reference sequence). The CDR3 is 16 residues long. Trimming shortened V by 6 bases and J by 3 bases, and 18 bases separated the two germline ends. This CDR3 reads CSAQTGGVGYNSPLHF. The CDR3 nucleotides read TGCAGTGCCCAGACCGGGGGGGTGGGCTATAATTCACCCCTCCACTTT.

The genes are TRBV30 and TRBJ1-2; no reliable D call. The germline CDR1 and CDR2 sequences are GTSNPN and SVGIG (reference sequence). Trimming removed 8 bases at V and 5 bases at J, with 12 bases between. There are 11 residues in the CDR3. The CDR3 loop reads CAGPTLYGYTF. CDR3 bases: TGTGCCGGCCCGACACTATATGGCTACACCTTC.